These 3 T cell receptor beta chains were all obtained from the same sample, sequenced in a study of blood T cell repertoires in COVID-19 (dated by TCRdb to 2020 to 2022). Library creation used the immunoSEQ multiplex PCR assay. Not all clones reach the TCRdb copy of this immuneACCESS table, which keeps in-frame sequences only. Checked studies attribute under half of the gap to unresolved V genes and leave the rest unexplained. This sample holds fewer than 250,000 clones; 92% were observed only once. The ten largest clonotypes hold over 0.75% of the sample. Sequencing input: peripheral blood. The receptor source for this set is a man aged 55 to 70 with COVID-19, enrolled during active disease.

This chain joins TRBV6-6 and TRBJ2-1; TRBD2 agrees at 7 bases. CDR1 and CDR2 (germline): MNHNY, SVGAGI (reference sequence). The CDR3 consists of 15 residues. After removal of 2 bases from V and 5 bases from J, the junction contained 6 bases not matched to a gene. The CDR3 DNA follows: TGTGCCAGCAGTTACGGCGGGGGAAGGAACAATGAGCAGTTCTTC. Residues: CASSYGGGRNNEQFF.

Notes on this clone: Other DNA sequences from this sample encode an identical CDR3 as well. J is TRBJ1-2 and V is TRBV18; D is possibly TRBD1 (6 bases). Germline CDR1 and CDR2: KGHSH and LQKENI. V was cut by 6 bases and J by 6 bases, with 11 bases left in between. This CDR3 contains 12 residues. CDR3 DNA: TGTGCCAGCTCCTTAAACAGGGATGGCTACACCTTC. Its protein product is CASSLNRDGYTF.

This chain links TRBV9 with TRBJ2-1, with TRBD2 as a possible D gene (6 bases). Germline V gene sequence: CDR1 SGDLS, CDR2 YYNGEE. The CDR3 is made up of 13 amino acids. With 3 bases removed from V and 7 bases from J, the gap between germline ends came to 11 bases. CDR3 sequence: CASSERSGNEQFF. The CDR3, as DNA: TGTGCCAGCAGCGAGCGTAGCGGAAATGAGCAGTTCTTC.